Below, one T cell receptor beta chain is given with its context. The sample originates from a study of shared clonotypes between healthy human individuals. As for the study in general: Each donor had three CD4 naive, three CD4 memory, two CD8 naive and one CD8 memory plate.

The table came from immunoSEQ multiplex PCR; TCRdb's copy has only in-frame clones and leaves some out. There are under 650,000 clones in the sample; almost 97% occur only once, and under 0.06% lies in the top ten. Specimen: naive CD4+ T cells sorted from blood. Noted subset: CD45RA+ positively selected. The sequence was collected from a woman aged 25 to 45 in good health.

The CDR3 loop reads CASSESYGGSTEAFF. The CDR3 DNA reads as TGCGCCAGCAGTGAGTCGTATGGGGGGTCCACTGAAGCTTTCTTT. The chain couples TRBV10-2 to TRBJ1-1; tentatively, D is TRBD1 (5 bases). The ends were cut back, 0 bases at V and 4 bases at J, with 12 bases in the middle. Germline-derived CDR1 and CDR2 are WSHSY and SAAADI. The CDR3 totals 15 residues.